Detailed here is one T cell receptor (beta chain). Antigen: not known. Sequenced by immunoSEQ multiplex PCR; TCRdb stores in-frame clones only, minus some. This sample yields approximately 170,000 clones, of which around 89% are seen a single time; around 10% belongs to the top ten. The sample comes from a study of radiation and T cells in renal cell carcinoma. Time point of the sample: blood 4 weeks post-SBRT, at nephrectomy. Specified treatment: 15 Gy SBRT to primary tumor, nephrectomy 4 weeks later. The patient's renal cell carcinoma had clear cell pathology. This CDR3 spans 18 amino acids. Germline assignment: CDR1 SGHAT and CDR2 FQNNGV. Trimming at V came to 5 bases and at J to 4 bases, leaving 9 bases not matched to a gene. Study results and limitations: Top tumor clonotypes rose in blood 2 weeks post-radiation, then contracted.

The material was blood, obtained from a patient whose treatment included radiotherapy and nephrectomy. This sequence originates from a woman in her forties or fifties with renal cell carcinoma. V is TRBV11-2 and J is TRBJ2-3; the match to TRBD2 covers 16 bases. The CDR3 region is CASSSPGLAGGQADTQYF. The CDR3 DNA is TGTGCCAGCAGCAGTCCGGGACTAGCGGGGGGGCAAGCAGATACGCAGTATTTT.